A single sample gave rise to the 23 T cell receptor beta chains below, sequenced in a study of beta chain features in type 1 diabetes. The antigens these receptors bind are not known. Expressed TCRB transcripts were sequenced because the isolated RNA had all been reverse transcribed beforehand. The repertoire was sequenced with immunoSEQ multiplex PCR; TCRdb's copy has only in-frame clones and lacks some. Among 120,000 to 150,000 clones, about 13% were seen once, and the ten largest hold under 1.5%. General study points: Among all four CD4+ subsets, Type 1 diabetes patients had TCRB CDR3s that were moderately but significantly shorter.

Source material: central memory CD4+ T cells from blood. These TCRs come from a man between 18 and 35 years old with type 1 diabetes.

The rearrangement uses TRBV30 and TRBJ1-3; D unclear. Germline V gene data show CDR1 as GTSNPN and CDR2 as SVGIG (reference sequence). Trimming pared 1 base from V and 1 base from J, leaving 5 bases between. CDR3 length: 13 residues. In DNA form, the CDR3 reads TGTGCCTGGAGTGGGGTGTCTGGAAACACCATATATTTT. Protein: CAWSGVSGNTIYF. The variable domain in full, completed from reference TRBV30 and TRBJ1-3, reads SQTIHQWPATLVQPVGSPLSLECTVEGTSNPNLYWYRQAAGRGLQLLFYSVGIGQISSEVPQNLSASRPQDRQFILSSKKLLLSDSGFYLCAWSGVSGNTIYFGEGSWLTVV.

V gene TRBV6-6 combines with J gene TRBJ2-7, with 7 positions matching TRBD1. Germline CDR1 and CDR2: MNHNY and SVGAGI (reference sequence). The CDR3 totals 15 residues. V lost 6 bases and J lost 3; bases outside the gene matches: 11. CDR3: CASSPGDSKYYEQYF. The DNA for the CDR3 is TGTGCCAGCAGCCCAGGGGACAGCAAATACTACGAGCAGTACTTC.

This clone was recorded a few times. This CDR3 reads CASRSGPAAQETQYF. CDR3 bases: TGTGCCAGCAGATCAGGACCGGCAGCACAAGAGACCCAGTACTTC. The chain links TRBV5-4 to TRBJ2-5; no clear D. Germline V gene sequence: CDR1 SGHNT, CDR2 YYREEE (reference sequence). The CDR3 is 15 residues long. V lost 5 bases and J lost 2, with 16 bases in between.

In its sample, this clone was seen a few times. The CDR3 nucleotides are TGTGCCATCAGTGAGCGGGGGGGCAATGAGCAGTTCTTC. Translating gives CAISERGGNEQFF. The V gene is TRBV10-3, the J gene TRBJ2-1; TRBD2 matches at 8 bases. V dropped 2 bases and J dropped 6; count of bases not matched to a gene: 0. The CDR3 is 13 residues long. Germline lookup yields CDR1 ENHRY and CDR2 SYGVKD.

There are a few counts of this clone. The chain is built from TRBV7-9 and TRBJ1-1, with 7 bases identical to TRBD1. Unmatched junction bases numbered 7, after V lost 5 bases and J lost 4 bases. The CDR3 runs 14 residues. CDR1 SEHNR and CDR2 FQNEAQ come from the germline V gene (reference sequence). The CDR3 sequence is CASSPQQGTTEAFF. The DNA of the CDR3 is TGTGCCAGCAGCCCGCAACAGGGGACCACTGAAGCTTTCTTT.

There are a few counts of this clone. This chain uses TRBV29-1 with TRBJ1-5, with D possibly TRBD1 on 5 matching bases. The CDR3 is made up of 13 amino acids. Germline V gene sequence: CDR1 SQVTM, CDR2 ANQGSEA. Trimming cost V 4 bases and J 2 bases, with 9 bases left between them. Here the CDR3 reads CSVAGGGNQPQHF. The CDR3 DNA sequence: TGCAGCGTTGCGGGGGGTGGCAATCAGCCCCAGCATTTT.

The rearrangement joins TRBV2 to TRBJ2-7; 7 bases line up with TRBD1. CDR1 SNHLY and CDR2 FYNNEI come from the germline V gene. V lost 9 bases and J lost 0; bases outside the gene matches: 5. The CDR3 runs to 13 residues. The CDR3 spells CARGGQSSYEQYF. The CDR3 nucleotides read TGTGCCAGAGGGGGACAGAGCTCCTACGAGCAGTACTTC.

This rearrangement joins TRBV7-6 to TRBJ2-7; D not resolved. Germline values: CDR1 SGHVS, CDR2 FNYEAQ. V was clipped by 1 base and J by 2 bases, with 9 bases between them. The CDR3 is 14 residues long. The CDR3 reads CASSLGSGTYEQYF. The CDR3 nucleotides read TGTGCCAGCAGCTTAGGGTCCGGTACCTACGAGCAGTACTTC.

To note about this clone: Given the absence of the conserved phenylalanine or tryptophan at the CDR3 end, a read error is likely. Because the CDR3's place on the DNA is in doubt, the DNA is left out and the CDR3 is given as listed by TCRdb. The chain is built from TRBV30 and TRBJ2-7; the table's D call TRBD2 went unverified against the DNA. Counting both end residues, the CDR3 totals 14 amino acids. Germline V gene data show CDR1 as GTSNPN and CDR2 as SVGIG (reference sequence). The CDR3 sequence: CAWSAAIPGGPTNI.

The CDR3 DNA reads TGTGCCAGCAGCTCCGGGACAGGGGTCTATGGCTACACCTTC. Its translation is CASSSGTGVYGYTF. The rearrangement uses TRBV7-2 and TRBJ1-2, with TRBD1 matching over 10 bases. CDR3 length: 14 residues. V shed 4 bases, J shed 4 bases, and the junction held 3 bases outside the gene matches. The germline V gene encodes CDR1 SGHTA and CDR2 FQGNSA.

This clone appeared a few times. The chain joins TRBV2 to TRBJ2-4; D not resolved. CDR1 and CDR2 from the germline V gene are SNHLY and FYNNEI. The CDR3 has 14 amino acids. The germline V and J ends were trimmed by 6 bases and 0 bases, with 9 bases remaining between them. CDR3 region: CASRPDKAKNIQYF. The DNA for the CDR3 is TGTGCCAGCAGACCCGACAAAGCCAAAAACATTCAGTACTTC. Combining the CDR3 with reference TRBV2 and TRBJ2-4 gives the whole variable domain EPEVTQTPSHQVTQMGQEVILRCVPISNHLYFYWYRQILGQKVEFLVSFYNNEISEKSEIFDDQFSVERPDGSNFTLKIRSTKLEDSAMYFCASRPDKAKNIQYFGAGTRLSVL.

This clone has a handful of counts. The chain is built from TRBV7-2 and TRBJ2-5, with D possibly matching TRBD1 (6 bases). The DNA matches TRBJ2-7 better at its end, which makes the J call doubtful. CDR1 is SGHTA, CDR2 FQGNSA, per germline. The CDR3 runs to 15 residues. The CDR3 region has the DNA TGTGCCAGCAGCCCGAGAGGGGACAACTCCTACGAGCAGTACTTC. Its translation is CASSPRGDNSYEQYF.

The chain carries TRBV21-1 and TRBJ2-7. TRBV21-1 is a known pseudogene. The CDR3 runs 13 residues. In nucleotides, the CDR3 is TGTGCCAGCAGCATTCGGGGGCAGGACGAGCAGTACTTC. This codes for CASSIRGQDEQYF.

The rearrangement joins TRBV29-1 to TRBJ1-5; 7 bases are shared with TRBD1. The CDR3 is 14 residues long. The germline V gene encodes CDR1 SQVTM and CDR2 ANQGSEA. With V trimmed by 3 bases and J by 7 bases, 9 bases remained unmatched. This CDR3 is CSVDVQGIGQPQHF. CDR3 DNA: TGCAGCGTTGACGTACAGGGGATCGGGCAGCCCCAGCATTTT.

The sample holds a few counts of this clone. The V call is TRBV25-1, the J call TRBJ1-5, with 7 bases that match TRBD1. The CDR3 consists of 13 residues. The germline CDR1 and CDR2 sequences are MGHDK and SYGVNS. The V segment lost 7 bases and the J segment 5 bases; nucleotides outside the gene matches: 5. The chain's CDR3 is CASNDRVDQPQHF. CDR3 sequence (DNA): TGTGCCAGCAACGACAGGGTTGATCAGCCCCAGCATTTT. Together with reference TRBV25-1 and TRBJ1-5, the CDR3 gives the full variable domain: EADIYQTPRYLVIGTGKKITLECSQTMGHDKMYWYQQDPGMELHLIHYSYGVNSTEKGDLSSESTVSRIRTEHFPLTLESARPSHTSQYLCASNDRVDQPQHFGDGTRLSIL.

This clone was seen only a few times. V usage is TRBV5-6 and J usage is TRBJ1-4; D not certain. The germline V gene has CDR1 SGHDT and CDR2 YYEEEE. The CDR3 loop spans 13 amino acids. V dropped 4 bases and J dropped 7 bases, with 11 bases sitting between them. Written as DNA, the CDR3 is TGTGCCAGCAGCCTCTGGCAAGGTGAAAAACTGTTTTTT. It specifies CASSLWQGEKLFF. The variable domain in full, with the rest retrieved from reference TRBV5-6 and TRBJ1-4, is DAGVTQSPTHLIKTRGQQVTLRCSPKSGHDTVSWYQQALGQGPQFIFQYYEEEERQRGNFPDRFSGHQFPNYSSELNVNALLLGDSALYLCASSLWQGEKLFFGSGTQLSVL.

The V and J genes are TRBV6-6 and TRBJ1-2; D is perhaps TRBD1 (6 bases). The CDR3 runs to 16 residues. Germline V gives CDR1 MNHNY, CDR2 SVGAGI (reference sequence). V was cut by 6 bases and J by 4 bases, with 21 bases left in between. CDR3 loop: CASRSGTSTPSYGYTF. DNA of the CDR3: TGTGCCAGCAGATCCGGGACATCGACTCCGTCCTATGGCTACACCTTC.

This clone was counted only a few times. The gene calls are TRBV25-1 and TRBJ1-1; D is unclear. The germline V and J ends were trimmed by 5 bases and 1 base, with 14 bases remaining between them. The length of the CDR3 is 15 residues. The germline V gene has CDR1 MGHDK and CDR2 SYGVNS. The CDR3 sequence: CASSLVGRENTEAFF. The CDR3 DNA reads as TGTGCCAGCAGTCTTGTCGGGAGGGAGAACACTGAAGCTTTCTTT.

The genes are TRBV5-1 and TRBJ2-2, with unresolved D. CDR1 is SGHRS, CDR2 YFSETQ, per germline. The CDR3 has 15 amino acids. Trimming shortened V by 0 bases and J by 3 bases, and 9 bases separated the two germline ends. CDR3 loop: CASSLVDADTGELFF. As DNA, the CDR3 is TGCGCCAGCAGCTTGGTAGATGCGGACACCGGGGAGCTGTTTTTT. Full variable domain (outside the CDR3, taken from reference TRBV5-1 and TRBJ2-2): KAGVTQTPRYLIKTRGQQVTLSCSPISGHRSVSWYQQTPGQGLQFLFEYFSETQRNKGNFPGRFSGRQFSNSRSEMNVSTLELGDSALYLCASSLVDADTGELFFGEGSRLTVL.

V gene TRBV18 combines with J gene TRBJ2-3; 9 bases line up with TRBD1. Trimming cost V 3 bases and J 10 bases; bases outside gene matches: 8. The CDR3 runs to 14 residues. The germline V gene encodes CDR1 KGHSH and CDR2 LQKENI. CDR3 bases: TGTGCCAGCTCACCCCCTCCGGACAGGGGACCGCAGTATTTT. Amino acids: CASSPPPDRGPQYF.

The chain carries TRBV6-5 and TRBJ2-3; tentatively, D is TRBD2 (6 bases). Germline loops: CDR1 MNHEY, CDR2 SVGAGI. The CDR3 is 14 amino acids. V dropped 8 bases and J dropped 2 bases, with 14 bases sitting between them. CDR3 sequence: CASRTGGNTDTQYF. The CDR3, as DNA: TGTGCCAGCCGGACCGGCGGGAACACAGATACGCAGTATTTT.

V gene TRBV18 combines with J gene TRBJ2-1, with D tentatively TRBD1 (5 bases). The CDR3 runs to 14 residues. V lost 2 bases and J lost 7, with 12 bases in between. Germline V CDR1 and CDR2: KGHSH, LQKENI. The CDR3 here is CASSPSVGVNEQFF. CDR3 in DNA: TGTGCCAGCTCACCATCCGTAGGGGTAAATGAGCAGTTCTTC.

Only a few counts were recorded for this clone. Other DNA sequences in the same sample also yield this CDR3. The chain uses TRBV20-1 and TRBJ1-2; the D is unclear. This CDR3 region has 11 residues. Trimming stripped 3 bases from V and 7 bases from J, with 9 bases between. Per germline, CDR1 DFQATT and CDR2 SNEGSKA (reference sequence). The CDR3 nucleotides are TGCAGTGCTAGTGGTGGAGTTGGCTACACCTTC. Protein product: CSASGGVGYTF.